This TCR beta chain emerged from a study of cytomegalovirus exposure and HLA in healthy donors. PCR was performed using 60 Vbeta and 13 Jbeta primers. Clones were sequenced by immunoSEQ multiplex PCR, and TCRdb holds only the in-frame ones, with some missing. The sample shows 82,000 or so clones, roughly a tenth of them seen only once. The V gene's germline CDR1 is KGHSH and CDR2 LQKENI. V lost 0 bases and J lost 5, with 10 bases in between. The CDR3 length is 15 residues. This rearrangement joins TRBV18 to TRBJ2-2, with D perhaps matching TRBD2 (6 bases). Sequencing was done on a sample of PBMCs. This receptor was obtained from a man in his sixties in good health and CMV-seropositive. The CDR3, as DNA: TGTGCCAGCTCACCACCCGGGACTTTAACCGGGGAGCTGTTTTTT. This gives the protein CASSPPGTLTGELFF. Combining the CDR3 with reference TRBV18 and TRBJ2-2 gives the whole variable domain NAGVMQNPRHLVRRRGQEARLRCSPMKGHSHVYWYRQLPEEGLKFMVYLQKENIIDESGMPKERFSAEFPKEGPSILRIQQVVRGDSAAYFCASSPPGTLTGELFFGEGSRLTVL.